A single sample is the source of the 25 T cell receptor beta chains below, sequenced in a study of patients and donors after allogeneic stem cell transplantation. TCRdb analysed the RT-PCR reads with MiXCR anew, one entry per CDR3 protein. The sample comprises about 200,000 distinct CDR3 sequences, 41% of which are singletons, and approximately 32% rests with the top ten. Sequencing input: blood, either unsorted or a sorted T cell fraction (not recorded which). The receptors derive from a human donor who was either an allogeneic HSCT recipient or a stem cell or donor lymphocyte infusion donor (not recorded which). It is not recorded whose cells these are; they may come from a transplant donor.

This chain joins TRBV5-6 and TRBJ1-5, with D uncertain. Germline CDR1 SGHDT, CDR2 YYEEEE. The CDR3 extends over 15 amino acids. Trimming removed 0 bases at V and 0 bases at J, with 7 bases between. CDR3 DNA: TGTGCCAGCAGCTTGGCAGTTTATAGCAATCAGCCCCAGCATTTT. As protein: CASSLAVYSNQPQHF. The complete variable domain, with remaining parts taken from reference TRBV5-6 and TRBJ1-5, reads DAGVTQSPTHLIKTRGQQVTLRCSPKSGHDTVSWYQQALGQGPQFIFQYYEEEERQRGNFPDRFSGHQFPNYSSELNVNALLLGDSALYLCASSLAVYSNQPQHFGDGTRLSIL.

CDR3 in amino acids: CASSLRQGPEAFF. The CDR3 coding sequence is TGTGCCAGCAGCTTAAGGCAGGGCCCCGAAGCTTTCTTT. The genes are TRBV7-6 and TRBJ1-1; a possible D gene is TRBD1 (5 bases). CDR1 is SGHVS and CDR2 is FNYEAQ in the germline V gene. This CDR3 comprises 13 residues. The V gene lost 2 bases and the J gene lost 8 bases, with 12 bases spanning the gap.

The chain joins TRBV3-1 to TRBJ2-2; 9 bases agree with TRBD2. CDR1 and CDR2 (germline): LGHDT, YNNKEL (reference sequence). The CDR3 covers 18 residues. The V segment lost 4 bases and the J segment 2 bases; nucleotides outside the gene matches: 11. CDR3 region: CASSLSRLAALNTGELFF. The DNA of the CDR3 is TGTGCCAGCAGCCTCAGCAGACTAGCGGCTCTTAACACCGGGGAGCTGTTTTTT.

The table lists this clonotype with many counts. CDR3 in DNA: TGCGCCAGCAGCTTGGTTAACGGGACAACCTCCAGGGAGCTGTTTTTT. This translates into CASSLVNGTTSRELFF. The chain carries TRBV5-1 and TRBJ2-2; possibly TRBD1 for D (6 bases). The CDR3 runs to 16 residues. Germline CDR1 SGHRS, CDR2 YFSETQ. Between the trimmed V and J ends, which lost 0 bases and 9 bases, there was a span of 18 bases.

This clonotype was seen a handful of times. The CDR3 sequence is CASRVGLYGYTF. The CDR3 bases are TGTGCCAGCAGGGTCGGGCTCTATGGCTACACCTTC. The rearrangement links TRBV12-3 or TRBV12-4 to TRBJ1-2; D is ambiguous. The V end lost 6 bases, the J end lost 4 bases, and 9 bases lay between the germline ends. The CDR3 is 12 amino acids.

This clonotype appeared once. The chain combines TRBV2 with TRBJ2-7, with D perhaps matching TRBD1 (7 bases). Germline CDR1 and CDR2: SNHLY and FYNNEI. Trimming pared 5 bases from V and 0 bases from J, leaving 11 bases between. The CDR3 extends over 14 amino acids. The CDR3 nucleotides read TGTGCCAGCAGTCGACAGGGAGGCTCCTACGAGCAGTACTTC. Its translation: CASSRQGGSYEQYF. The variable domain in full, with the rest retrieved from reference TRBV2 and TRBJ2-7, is EPEVTQTPSHQVTQMGQEVILRCVPISNHLYFYWYRQILGQKVEFLVSFYNNEISEKSEIFDDQFSVERPDGSNFTLKIRSTKLEDSAMYFCASSRQGGSYEQYFGPGTRLTVT.

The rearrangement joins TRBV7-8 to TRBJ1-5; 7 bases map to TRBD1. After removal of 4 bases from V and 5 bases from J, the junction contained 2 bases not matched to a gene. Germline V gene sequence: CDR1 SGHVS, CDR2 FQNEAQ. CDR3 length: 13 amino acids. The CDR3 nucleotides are TGTGCCAGCAGCTCAGGGACAGATCAGCCCCAGCATTTT. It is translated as CASSSGTDQPQHF.

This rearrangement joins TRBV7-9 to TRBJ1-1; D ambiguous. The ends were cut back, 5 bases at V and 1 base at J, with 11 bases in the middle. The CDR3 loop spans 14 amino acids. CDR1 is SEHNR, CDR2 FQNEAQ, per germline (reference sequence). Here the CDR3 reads CASSRRDGNTEAFF. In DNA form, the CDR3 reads TGTGCCAGCAGCCGCCGGGATGGGAACACTGAAGCTTTCTTT. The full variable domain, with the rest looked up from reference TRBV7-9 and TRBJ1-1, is DTGVSQNPRHKITKRGQNVTFRCDPISEHNRLYWYRQTLGQGPEFLTYFQNEAQLEKSRLLSDRFSAERPKGSFSTLEIQRTEQGDSAMYLCASSRRDGNTEAFFGQGTRLTVV.

The CDR3 sequence is CASSQGTSGSLEQYF. CDR3 DNA sequence: TGTGCCAGCAGCCAAGGGACTAGCGGGAGTCTCGAGCAGTACTTC. J is TRBJ2-7 and V is TRBV3-1; 13 bases agree with TRBD2. Germline trimming cut 1 base from V and 6 bases from J; bases unmatched to any gene: 3. Germline CDR1 is LGHDT and CDR2 is YNNKEL (reference sequence). The CDR3 is 15 residues long.

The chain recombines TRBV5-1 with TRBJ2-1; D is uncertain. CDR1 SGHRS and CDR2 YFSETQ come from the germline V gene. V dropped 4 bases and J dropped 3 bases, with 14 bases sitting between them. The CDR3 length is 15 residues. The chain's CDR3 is CASSRWPENYNEQFF. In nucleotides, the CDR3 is TGCGCCAGCAGCCGGTGGCCAGAGAACTACAATGAGCAGTTCTTC.

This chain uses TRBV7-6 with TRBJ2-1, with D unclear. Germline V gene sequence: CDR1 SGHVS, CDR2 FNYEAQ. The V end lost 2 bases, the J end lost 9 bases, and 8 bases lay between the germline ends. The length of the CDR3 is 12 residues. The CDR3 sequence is CASSLYEGEQFF. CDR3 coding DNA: TGTGCCAGCAGCTTATACGAAGGTGAGCAGTTCTTC. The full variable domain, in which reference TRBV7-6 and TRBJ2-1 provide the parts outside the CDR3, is GAGVSQSPRYKVTKRGQDVALRCDPISGHVSLYWYRQALGQGPEFLTYFNYEAQQDKSGLPNDRFSAERPEGSISTLTIQRTEQRDSAMYRCASSLYEGEQFFGPGTRLTVL.

The CDR3 region is CSGAGGSYNEQFF. The CDR3 DNA sequence: TGCAGCGGAGCGGGAGGATCCTACAATGAGCAGTTCTTC. V is TRBV29-1 and J is TRBJ2-1, with TRBD2 matching over 9 bases. This CDR3 contains 13 residues. CDR1 is SQVTM and CDR2 is ANQGSEA in the germline V gene. With V trimmed by 7 bases and J by 1 base, 2 bases remained unmatched.

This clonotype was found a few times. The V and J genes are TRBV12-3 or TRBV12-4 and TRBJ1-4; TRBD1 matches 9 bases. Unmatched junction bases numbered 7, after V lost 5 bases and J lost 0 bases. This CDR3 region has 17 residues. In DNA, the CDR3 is TGTGCCAGCAGTCACCGACAGGGGGGGGCAACTAATGAAAAACTGTTTTTT. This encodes CASSHRQGGATNEKLFF.

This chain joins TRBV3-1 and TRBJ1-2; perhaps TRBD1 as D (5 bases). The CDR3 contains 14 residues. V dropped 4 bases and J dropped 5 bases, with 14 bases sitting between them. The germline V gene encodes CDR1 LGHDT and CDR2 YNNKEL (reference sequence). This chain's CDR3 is CASSPGPTVYGYTF. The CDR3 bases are TGTGCCAGCAGCCCGGGGCCTACAGTTTATGGCTACACCTTC.

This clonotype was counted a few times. Here the CDR3 DNA reads TGCAGTGCTAGAGATCTTTATGGCTACACCTTC. Protein sequence: CSARDLYGYTF. The chain joins TRBV20-1 to TRBJ1-2; D call uncertain. This CDR3 is built from 11 residues. V gave up 0 bases and J gave up 5 bases, with 4 bases separating them. Germline assignment: CDR1 DFQATT and CDR2 SNEGSKA (reference sequence).

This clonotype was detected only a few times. The CDR3 spells CASSLARVFF. The CDR3 DNA follows: TGTGCCAGCAGCTTAGCGCGAGTGTTCTTC. The J gene is TRBJ2-1, the V gene TRBV7-9; D not certain. Germline V gene data show CDR1 as SEHNR and CDR2 as FQNEAQ (reference sequence). CDR3 length equals 10 residues. V was shortened by 0 bases and J by 15 bases, with 6 bases between the two germline ends.

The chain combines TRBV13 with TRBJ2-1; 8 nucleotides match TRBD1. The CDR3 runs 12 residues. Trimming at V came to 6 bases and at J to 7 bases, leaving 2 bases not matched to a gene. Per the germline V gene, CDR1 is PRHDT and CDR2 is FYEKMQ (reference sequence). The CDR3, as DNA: TGTGCCAGCAGTGGACAGGGTAATGAGCAGTTCTTC. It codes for CASSGQGNEQFF.

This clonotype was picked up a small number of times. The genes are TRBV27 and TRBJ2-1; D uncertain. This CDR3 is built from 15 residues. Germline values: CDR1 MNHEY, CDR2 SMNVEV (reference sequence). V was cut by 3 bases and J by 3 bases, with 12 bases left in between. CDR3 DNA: TGTGCCAGCAGTTTCCGTGACCTAATCTACAATGAGCAGTTCTTC. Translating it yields CASSFRDLIYNEQFF.

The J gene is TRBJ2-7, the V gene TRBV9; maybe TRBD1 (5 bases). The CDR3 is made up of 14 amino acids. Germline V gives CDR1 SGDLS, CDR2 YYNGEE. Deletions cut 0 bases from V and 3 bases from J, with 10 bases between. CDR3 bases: TGTGCCAGCAGCGTAGCGGCAGGGAACTACGAGCAGTACTTC. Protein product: CASSVAAGNYEQYF.

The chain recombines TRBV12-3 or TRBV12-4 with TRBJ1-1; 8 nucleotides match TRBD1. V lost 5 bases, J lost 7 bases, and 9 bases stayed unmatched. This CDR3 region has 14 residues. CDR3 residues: CASSPSTGDGEAFF. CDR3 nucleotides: TGTGCCAGCAGTCCTTCGACAGGGGATGGTGAAGCTTTCTTT.

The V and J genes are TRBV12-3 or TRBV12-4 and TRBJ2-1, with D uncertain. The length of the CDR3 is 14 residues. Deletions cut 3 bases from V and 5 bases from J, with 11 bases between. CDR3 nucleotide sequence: TGTGCCAGCAGTTTGGTCGGCACCCACAATGAGCAGTTCTTC. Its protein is CASSLVGTHNEQFF.

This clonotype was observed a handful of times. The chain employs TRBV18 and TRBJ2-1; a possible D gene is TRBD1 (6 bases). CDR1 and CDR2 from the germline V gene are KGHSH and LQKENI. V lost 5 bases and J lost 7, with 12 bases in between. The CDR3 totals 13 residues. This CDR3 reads CASSASGVNEQFF. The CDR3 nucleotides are TGTGCCAGCTCAGCCTCAGGGGTAAATGAGCAGTTCTTC.

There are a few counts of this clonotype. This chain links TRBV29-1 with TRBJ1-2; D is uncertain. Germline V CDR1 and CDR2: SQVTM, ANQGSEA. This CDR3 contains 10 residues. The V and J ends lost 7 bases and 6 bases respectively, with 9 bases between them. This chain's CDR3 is CSALGDGYTF. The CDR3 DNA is TGCAGCGCCCTCGGGGATGGCTACACCTTC.

CDR3 sequence (DNA): TGCGCCAGCAGGGAACCTTCTCGTTATGGCTACACCTTC. It specifies CASREPSRYGYTF. The rearrangement uses TRBV5-1 and TRBJ1-2, with unresolved D. Germline V gene sequence: CDR1 SGHRS, CDR2 YFSETQ. V was trimmed by 5 bases and J by 5 bases, leaving 13 bases between them. The CDR3 is 13 residues long. The variable domain in full, with the rest retrieved from reference TRBV5-1 and TRBJ1-2, is KAGVTQTPRYLIKTRGQQVTLSCSPISGHRSVSWYQQTPGQGLQFLFEYFSETQRNKGNFPGRFSGRQFSNSRSEMNVSTLELGDSALYLCASREPSRYGYTFGSGTRLTVV.

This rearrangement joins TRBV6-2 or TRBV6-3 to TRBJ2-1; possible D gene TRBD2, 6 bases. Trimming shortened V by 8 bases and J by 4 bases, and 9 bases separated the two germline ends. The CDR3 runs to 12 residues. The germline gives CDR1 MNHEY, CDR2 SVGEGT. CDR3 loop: CASGGSYNEQFF. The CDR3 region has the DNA TGTGCCAGCGGGGGGTCTTACAATGAGCAGTTCTTC.